These 18 T cell receptor beta chains were all obtained from the same sample, sequenced in a study of T cells in Graves' hyperthyroidism and ophthalmopathy. Amplification yielded TCR beta CDR3 regions, with RNA transcripts as the source. HTBI primers drove first-round RT-PCR of the TCR CDR3. A single record per CDR3 protein comes from TCRdb applying MiXCR to the multiplex PCR reads. The sample carries roughly 99,000 distinct CDR3 sequences, more than 15% recorded once. The sequenced sample was blood. The receptor source for this set is a woman in her forties or fifties with Graves' hyperthyroidism.

Ten or more counts support this clonotype. V is TRBV6-5 and J is TRBJ2-3, with TRBD1 matching 8 bases. This CDR3 region has 16 residues. Germline CDR1 MNHEY, CDR2 SVGAGI. J lost 6 bases, V lost 0 bases, and 8 bases had no gene match. The DNA for the CDR3 is TGTGCCAGCAGTTACTCGTCCCAGGGGGCAAGGGATACGCAGTATTTT. Translation gives CASSYSSQGARDTQYF.

In this sample, this clonotype turned up many times. The chain combines TRBV19 with TRBJ1-5; TRBD1 agrees at 7 bases. CDR1 is LNHDA and CDR2 is SQIVND in the germline V gene (reference sequence). The CDR3 runs 14 residues. V was pared by 3 bases and J by 4 bases, with 3 bases of the junction left unmatched. CDR3 sequence (DNA): TGTGCCAGTAGTATGACAGGGAAGAATCAGCCCCAGCATTTT. Translated: CASSMTGKNQPQHF.

The V and J genes are TRBV6-5 and TRBJ2-7, with 10 bases lining up with TRBD1. The length of the CDR3 is 15 residues. CDR1 is MNHEY, CDR2 SVGAGI, per germline. V trimming: 2 bases; J trimming: 3 bases; junction bases outside the gene matches: 4. The CDR3: CASSYRTGGNYEQYF. In nucleotides, the CDR3 is TGTGCCAGCAGTTACAGGACAGGGGGTAACTACGAGCAGTACTTC.

This clonotype has ten or more counts. V gene TRBV6-1 combines with J gene TRBJ2-1, with 10 nucleotides matching TRBD1. Per germline, CDR1 MNHNS and CDR2 SASEGT. With V trimmed by 4 bases and J by 8 bases, 5 bases remained unmatched. This CDR3 contains 14 residues. The chain's CDR3 is CASSGRQGAYEQFF. The CDR3 region has the DNA TGTGCCAGCAGTGGAAGACAGGGGGCCTATGAGCAGTTCTTC.

There are many counts of this clonotype. The chain is built from TRBV9 and TRBJ1-4, with 10 positions matching TRBD1. Looked up from germline, CDR1 is SGDLS and CDR2 is YYNGEE. The CDR3 is made up of 15 amino acids. The ends lost 2 bases at V and 8 bases at J; junction bases unmatched: 6. In DNA form, the CDR3 reads TGTGCCAGCAGCGTCGGACAGGGGGAAAGGGAAAAACTGTTTTTT. This codes for CASSVGQGEREKLFF.

This clonotype was observed many times. V and J are TRBV3-1 and TRBJ2-7; D ambiguous. The CDR3 runs to 12 residues. Trimming stripped 5 bases from V and 3 bases from J, with 8 bases between. Germline V gene sequence: CDR1 LGHDT, CDR2 YNNKEL (reference sequence). The CDR3 loop is CASSSDGYEQYF. DNA for the CDR3: TGTGCCAGCAGCTCTGACGGCTACGAGCAGTACTTC.

At least ten counts were recorded for this clonotype. The chain recombines TRBV3-1 with TRBJ1-2; D perhaps matches TRBD1 (6 bases). This CDR3 has 14 residues. From germline, CDR1 is LGHDT and CDR2 YNNKEL (reference sequence). V was pared by 0 bases and J by 7 bases, with 12 bases between. CDR3 sequence: CASSQDVGAGGYTF. The CDR3 DNA sequence: TGTGCCAGCAGCCAAGATGTGGGGGCTGGTGGCTACACCTTC.

This chain joins TRBV20-1 and TRBJ2-1; TRBD2 aligns across 9 bases. CDR1 DFQATT and CDR2 SNEGSKA come from the germline V gene (reference sequence). With V trimmed by 3 bases and J by 4 bases, 4 bases remained unmatched. The length of the CDR3 is 14 residues. The CDR3 coding sequence is TGCAGTGCTAGTCCCAGCGGGAGGTACAATGAGCAGTTCTTC. As protein: CSASPSGRYNEQFF.

This clonotype was observed many times. The rearrangement uses TRBV20-1 and TRBJ1-2; no reliable D call. Germline CDR1 reads DFQATT; CDR2 reads SNEGSKA (reference sequence). The ends were cut back, 1 base at V and 8 bases at J, with 8 bases in the middle. The CDR3 contains 11 residues. The chain's CDR3 is CSARGFGGYTF. CDR3 sequence (DNA): TGCAGTGCTAGAGGGTTTGGAGGCTACACCTTC.

This clonotype was seen ten or more times. This rearrangement joins TRBV12-3 or TRBV12-4 to TRBJ2-5; TRBD1 is a possible D gene (6 bases). Trimming took off 5 bases at V and 5 bases at J, with 18 bases between the two ends. The CDR3 has 15 amino acids. In nucleotides, the CDR3 is TGTGCCAGCAGTCCTATTGACAGGCCGCGGGAGACCCAGTACTTC. Protein: CASSPIDRPRETQYF.

The rearrangement joins TRBV9 to TRBJ2-1; TRBD1 aligns across 10 bases. Trimming removed 5 bases from V and 6 bases from J; junction bases left unmatched: 11. This CDR3 comprises 16 residues. Germline V gene sequence: CDR1 SGDLS, CDR2 YYNGEE. CDR3 in amino acids: CASSRRGQGWPNEQFF. CDR3 sequence (DNA): TGTGCCAGCAGTAGGAGGGGACAGGGGTGGCCCAATGAGCAGTTCTTC.

At least ten counts were recorded for this clonotype. This chain joins TRBV7-9 and TRBJ2-3; 7 bases agree with TRBD2. The length of the CDR3 is 15 residues. The germline V gene encodes CDR1 SEHNR and CDR2 FQNEAQ (reference sequence). V lost 5 bases, J lost 0 bases, and 5 bases stayed unmatched. CDR3 coding DNA: TGTGCCAGCAGCCAAATCGGGGGGAGCACAGATACGCAGTATTTT. Its translation is CASSQIGGSTDTQYF. Full variable domain (missing parts from reference TRBV7-9 and TRBJ2-3): DTGVSQNPRHKITKRGQNVTFRCDPISEHNRLYWYRQTLGQGPEFLTYFQNEAQLEKSRLLSDRFSAERPKGSFSTLEIQRTEQGDSAMYLCASSQIGGSTDTQYFGPGTRLTVL.

The sample holds many counts of this clonotype. This chain connects TRBV20-1 to TRBJ1-4, with 8 bases aligning to TRBD1. The CDR3 extends over 15 amino acids. The V and J ends lost 7 bases and 8 bases, in that order; junction bases with no gene match: 15. Germline CDR1 is DFQATT and CDR2 is SNEGSKA (reference sequence). CDR3 in DNA: TGCAGTGTGACCCCTCCAGGACAGGGTTGGGAAAAACTGTTTTTT. This sequence encodes CSVTPPGQGWEKLFF.

This clonotype has a count of ten or more. The V gene is TRBV6-1, the J gene TRBJ1-1, with TRBD1 as a possible D gene (5 bases). V was cut by 2 bases and J by 4 bases, with 11 bases left in between. The CDR3 has 14 amino acids. The germline gives CDR1 MNHNS, CDR2 SASEGT. This CDR3 is CASSELWGPTEAFF. Here the CDR3 DNA reads TGTGCCAGCAGTGAACTCTGGGGACCCACTGAAGCTTTCTTT.

This rearrangement joins TRBV19 to TRBJ1-5, with no clear D. V dropped 5 bases and J dropped 11 bases, with 13 bases sitting between them. This CDR3 has 12 amino acids. CDR1 and CDR2 from the germline V gene are LNHDA and SQIVND (reference sequence). Written as DNA, the CDR3 is TGTGCCAGTAGTCAACTTAGCGGATCCCAGCATTTT. Translating gives CASSQLSGSQHF. Full variable domain (outside the CDR3, taken from reference TRBV19 and TRBJ1-5): DGGITQSPKYLFRKEGQNVTLSCEQNLNHDAMYWYRQDPGQGLRLIYYSQIVNDFQKGDIAEGYSVSREKKESFPLTVTSAQKNPTAFYLCASSQLSGSQHFGDGTRLSIL.

This clonotype showed up many times. The chain links TRBV9 to TRBJ1-2; 8 positions agree with TRBD1. The CDR3 is made up of 14 amino acids. Losses at the gene ends were 0 bases for V and 2 bases for J; bases not matched to a gene: 0. CDR1 and CDR2 from the germline V gene are SGDLS and YYNGEE. The CDR3 loop reads CASSVGQGNYGYTF. The CDR3 bases are TGTGCCAGCAGCGTAGGACAGGGGAACTATGGCTACACCTTC.

This clonotype was recorded many times. The V call is TRBV5-5, the J call TRBJ2-6; the match to TRBD1 covers 7 bases. From germline, CDR1 is SGHKS and CDR2 YYEKEE (reference sequence). J lost 1 base, V lost 4 bases, and 14 bases had no gene match. The CDR3 sequence is 19 residues long. The CDR3: CASSPGGQGVLSGANVLTF. Written as DNA, the CDR3 is TGTGCCAGCAGCCCGGGCGGGCAGGGGGTTTTGTCTGGGGCCAACGTCCTGACTTTC.

The rearrangement uses TRBV19 and TRBJ2-1, with TRBD2 as a possible D gene (5 bases). Germline CDR1 and CDR2: LNHDA and SQIVND (reference sequence). The CDR3 contains 15 residues. V was pared by 1 base and J by 7 bases, with 14 bases between. CDR3 amino acids: CASSIGAGFPNEQFF. CDR3 nucleotide sequence: TGTGCCAGTAGTATAGGCGCGGGCTTCCCGAATGAGCAGTTCTTC.